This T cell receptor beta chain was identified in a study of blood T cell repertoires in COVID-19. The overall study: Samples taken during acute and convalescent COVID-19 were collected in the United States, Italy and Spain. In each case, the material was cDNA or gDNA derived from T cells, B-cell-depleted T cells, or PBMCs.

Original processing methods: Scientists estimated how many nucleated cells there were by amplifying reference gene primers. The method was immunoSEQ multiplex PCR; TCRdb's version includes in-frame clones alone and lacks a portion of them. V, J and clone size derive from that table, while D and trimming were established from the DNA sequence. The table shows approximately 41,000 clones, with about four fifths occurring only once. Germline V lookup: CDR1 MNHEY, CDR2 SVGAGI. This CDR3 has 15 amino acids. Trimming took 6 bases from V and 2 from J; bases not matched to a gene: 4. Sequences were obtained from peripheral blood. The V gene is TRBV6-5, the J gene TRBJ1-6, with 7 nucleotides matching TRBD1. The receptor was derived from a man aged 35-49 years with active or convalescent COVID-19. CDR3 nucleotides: TGTGCCAGCAGATCAGGGGGAACCTATAATTCACCCCTCCACTTT. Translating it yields CASRSGGTYNSPLHF.